The clone carrying this TCR beta chain was counted at least ten times. Isolation of PBMCs gave at least 6 million cells per sample. The data are from a study of blood T cells in healthy people across ages. Trimming pared 0 bases from V and 3 bases from J, leaving 10 bases between. Germline CDR1 SGDLS, CDR2 YYNGEE. This CDR3 is built from 14 residues. Primed by a sample-barcoded 5' primer and a J-beta primer mix, a second PCR proceeded for 7 to 11 cycles. TCRdb reprocessed the 5' RACE reads with MiXCR, giving one entry per CDR3 protein. The table lists hundreds of thousands of distinct CDR3 sequences, approximately 29% of them singletons.

V is TRBV9 and J is TRBJ2-7; either TRBD1 or TRBD2 may fit D (5 bases each). This TCR was sampled from a woman over 75 in good health. Sequencing was done on a sample of blood. The chain's CDR3 is CASSVGQGVYEQYF. DNA for the CDR3: TGTGCCAGCAGCGTAGGGCAGGGAGTCTACGAGCAGTACTTC.